The 31 T cell receptor beta chains below were found in one sample sequenced in a study of T cells in Graves' hyperthyroidism and ophthalmopathy. Amplification of TCR beta CDR3 regions was performed using RNA transcripts as template. TCR CDR3 regions were first amplified by RT-PCR with HTBI primers. In TCRdb, the multiplex PCR reads were re-called with MiXCR into one record per CDR3 protein. The sample yields approximately 510,000 distinct CDR3 sequences, about 20% seen once. The sequenced sample consisted of blood. The receptors originated from a man in his late teens or twenties with Graves' hyperthyroidism.

This clonotype was observed at least ten times. The gene calls are TRBV28 and TRBJ1-1; D is unclear. The CDR3 runs 16 residues. The V gene lost 6 bases and the J gene lost 11 bases, with 28 bases spanning the gap. Germline V gene sequence: CDR1 MDHEN, CDR2 SYDVKM. CDR3 in DNA: TGTGCCAGCAGCCGCGCCGAGGTCCAGCCCCGGCGGGAGGCTTTCTTT. Translated: CASSRAEVQPRREAFF. The full variable domain, its missing parts supplied by reference TRBV28 and TRBJ1-1, is DVKVTQSSRYLVKRTGEKVFLECVQDMDHENMFWYRQDPGLGLRLIYFSYDVKMKEKGDIPEGYSVSREKKERFSLILESASTNQTSMYLCASSRAEVQPRREAFFGQGTRLTVV.

The sample holds many counts of this clonotype. V and J are TRBV6-5 and TRBJ1-1, with D maybe TRBD1 (6 bases). The ends were cut back, 4 bases at V and 4 bases at J, with 13 bases in the middle. The CDR3 covers 14 residues. CDR1 and CDR2 from the germline V gene are MNHEY and SVGAGI. The CDR3 sequence is CASSSGRGPTEAFF. In DNA form, the CDR3 reads TGTGCCAGCAGTTCCGGCAGGGGCCCCACTGAAGCTTTCTTT.

This clonotype was seen ten or more times. The chain employs TRBV6-5 and TRBJ1-1, with D possibly TRBD1 on 6 matching bases. Germline values: CDR1 MNHEY, CDR2 SVGAGI. The CDR3 is 15 residues long. V was cut by 0 bases and J by 1 base, with 9 bases left in between. The CDR3 loop is CASSYSGHQNTEAFF. CDR3 DNA sequence: TGTGCCAGCAGTTACTCGGGACACCAGAACACTGAAGCTTTCTTT.

V and J are TRBV19 and TRBJ2-4, with 7 bases matching TRBD2. Germline lookup yields CDR1 LNHDA and CDR2 SQIVND (reference sequence). The ends lost 5 bases at V and 1 base at J; junction bases unmatched: 8. The CDR3 is made up of 16 amino acids. The chain's CDR3 is CASSFGLERAKNIQYF. CDR3 nucleotides: TGTGCCAGTAGTTTCGGACTAGAACGCGCCAAAAACATTCAGTACTTC.

The V gene is TRBV28, the J gene TRBJ2-2, with D maybe TRBD2 (5 bases). This CDR3 has 14 residues. CDR1 is MDHEN, CDR2 SYDVKM, per germline. V gave up 3 bases and J gave up 1 base, with 6 bases separating them. The CDR3, as DNA: TGTGCCAGCAGTTTTCGGGAGAACACCGGGGAGCTGTTTTTT. The encoded protein is CASSFRENTGELFF.

This clonotype was recorded at least ten times. The chain has TRBV28 and TRBJ1-5; no clear D. Deletions cut 7 bases from V and 2 bases from J, with 9 bases between. The CDR3 has 13 amino acids. Germline V CDR1 and CDR2: MDHEN, SYDVKM. CDR3: CASTPLGNQPQHF. The CDR3 DNA sequence: TGTGCCAGCACCCCCTTGGGCAATCAGCCCCAGCATTTT.

This clonotype was found a few times. CDR3 coding DNA: TGTGCCAGCAGTCCTACAGTAAGGGGGCGAGGAGGCTACACCTTC. Its translation is CASSPTVRGRGGYTF. This chain uses TRBV12-3 or TRBV12-4 with TRBJ1-2; 7 bases align to TRBD1. Trimming at V came to 5 bases and at J to 8 bases, leaving 14 bases not matched to a gene. CDR3 length: 15 residues.

The rearrangement links TRBV11-2 to TRBJ1-2; no clear D gene. There are 14 residues in the CDR3. V was cut by 2 bases and J by 4 bases, with 11 bases left in between. The germline V gene has CDR1 SGHAT and CDR2 FQNNGV. As DNA, the CDR3 is TGTGCCAGCAGCTTACAACTGGACGGCTATGGCTACACCTTC. Translated: CASSLQLDGYGYTF.

This clonotype has ten or more counts. The chain carries TRBV5-1 and TRBJ1-1; D gene ambiguous. Germline V gives CDR1 SGHRS, CDR2 YFSETQ. Trimming removed 7 bases at V and 1 base at J, with 11 bases between. There are 13 residues in the CDR3. This CDR3 reads CASVAGSNTEAFF. CDR3 sequence (DNA): TGCGCCAGCGTGGCGGGATCGAACACTGAAGCTTTCTTT.

In its sample, this clonotype was seen a few times. The chain uses TRBV2 and TRBJ1-5, with D perhaps TRBD1 (5 bases). Germline CDR1 reads SNHLY; CDR2 reads FYNNEI. Trimming removed 3 bases from V and 3 bases from J, with 18 bases in between. The CDR3 is made up of 17 amino acids. The chain's CDR3 is CASSERWGREINQPQHF. The CDR3 DNA is TGTGCCAGCAGTGAGAGGTGGGGCAGGGAAATCAATCAGCCCCAGCATTTT.

The chain employs TRBV5-1 and TRBJ1-4; no firm D call. CDR3 size: 14 residues. V lost 5 bases and J 0 bases, leaving 8 bases between the germline ends. In germline, CDR1 is SGHRS, CDR2 YFSETQ. The CDR3, as DNA: TGCGCCAGCAGGGAGGTGTCAACTAATGAAAAACTGTTTTTT. Translation gives CASREVSTNEKLFF.

Many counts were recorded for this clonotype. The chain recombines TRBV6-1 with TRBJ2-7, with D tentatively TRBD1 or TRBD2 (5 bases each). Germline loops: CDR1 MNHNS, CDR2 SASEGT. This CDR3 has 14 residues. With 10 bases removed from V and 4 bases from J, the gap between germline ends came to 20 bases. CDR3 DNA: TGTGCCACACGAAGGGACGATGGATCTTACGAGCAGTACTTC. Amino acids: CATRRDDGSYEQYF.

This clonotype was found a few times. CDR3 residues: CASSLKLTEPGELFF. The DNA of the CDR3 is TGTGCCAGCAGTTTAAAACTCACCGAGCCCGGGGAGCTGTTTTTT. The chain links TRBV12-3 or TRBV12-4 to TRBJ2-2; D not resolved. Trimming shortened V by 2 bases and J by 6 bases, and 13 bases separated the two germline ends. The length of the CDR3 is 15 residues.

This clonotype has just a few counts. V and J are TRBV27 and TRBJ1-2; TRBD1 is a possible D gene (6 bases). CDR1 and CDR2 from the germline V gene are MNHEY and SMNVEV (reference sequence). This CDR3 contains 16 residues. Between the trimmed V and J ends, which lost 5 bases and 4 bases, there was a span of 20 bases. CDR3 DNA: TGTGCCAGCAGTCACGGACAGCCGGGCCTCGGCTATGGCTACACCTTC. It codes for CASSHGQPGLGYGYTF.

This clonotype showed up many times. This chain links TRBV12-3 or TRBV12-4 with TRBJ1-5; D gene ambiguous. This CDR3 region has 14 residues. V was clipped by 6 bases and J by 1 base, with 10 bases between them. CDR3 sequence: CASRNRGSNQPQHF. The CDR3 DNA reads as TGTGCCAGCAGGAACCGGGGAAGCAATCAGCCCCAGCATTTT.

This clonotype was counted at least ten times. This sequence joins TRBV6-1 and TRBJ1-2; 7 bases fit TRBD1. V dropped 6 bases and J dropped 8; count of bases not matched to a gene: 12. Germline-derived CDR1 and CDR2 are MNHNS and SASEGT. The CDR3 sequence is 14 residues long. This CDR3 reads CASSPGGEGGGYTF. The DNA for the CDR3 is TGTGCCAGCAGCCCAGGGGGAGAGGGGGGCGGCTACACCTTC.

This clonotype was seen repeatedly, ten times or more. The J gene is TRBJ1-1, the V gene TRBV19, with a possible D match to TRBD1 (5 bases). This CDR3 is built from 14 residues. The germline V gene has CDR1 LNHDA and CDR2 SQIVND (reference sequence). Trimming removed 4 bases at V and 5 bases at J, with 14 bases between. Written as DNA, the CDR3 is TGTGCCAGTAGTAGGACGGGACCGGGGACTGAAGCTTTCTTT. Translation gives CASSRTGPGTEAFF.

This clonotype was counted many times. The V call is TRBV20-1, the J call TRBJ2-7; 8 bases agree with TRBD2. V was pared by 5 bases and J by 5 bases, with 5 bases of the junction left unmatched. There are 12 residues in the CDR3. Germline CDR1 and CDR2: DFQATT and SNEGSKA (reference sequence). The DNA of the CDR3 is TGCAGTGCTCGGGGGGGTCCCCACGAGCAGTACTTC. Encoded protein: CSARGGPHEQYF.

This clonotype was seen just once. This CDR3 is missing its conserved last phenylalanine or tryptophan, likely due to a read error. J is TRBJ2-7 and V is TRBV5-1; TRBD2 matches 10 bases. Trimming took 4 bases from V and 5 from J; bases not matched to a gene: 6. Looked up from germline, CDR1 is SGHRS and CDR2 is YFSETQ. The CDR3 loop spans 14 amino acids. CDR3: CASSRAGGPDEQYY. As DNA, the CDR3 is TGCGCCAGCAGCAGAGCGGGGGGGCCCGACGAGCAGTACTAC.

This clonotype was seen ten or more times. This chain links TRBV20-1 with TRBJ2-7; D is possibly TRBD1 (6 bases). The CDR3 is 13 residues long. V was shortened by 0 bases and J by 3 bases, with 9 bases between the two germline ends. CDR1 and CDR2 from the germline V gene are DFQATT and SNEGSKA (reference sequence). The CDR3 reads CSARERTDYEQYF. CDR3 DNA: TGCAGTGCTAGAGAGAGGACAGACTACGAGCAGTACTTC.

This clonotype appeared many times. The gene calls are TRBV28 and TRBJ1-5, with 9 bases lining up with TRBD1. The junction had 7 bases not matched to a gene; V was cut back by 6 bases and J by 7 bases. Germline V gives CDR1 MDHEN, CDR2 SYDVKM. CDR3 length: 14 residues. The CDR3 reads CASSKQGALQPQHF. CDR3 bases: TGTGCCAGCAGCAAACAGGGGGCTCTGCAGCCCCAGCATTTT.

This clonotype was picked up many times. J is TRBJ1-1 and V is TRBV6-5; D is ambiguous. Between the trimmed V and J ends, which lost 0 bases and 7 bases, there was a span of 18 bases. Germline CDR1 reads MNHEY; CDR2 reads SVGAGI. CDR3 length: 16 residues. As DNA, the CDR3 is TGTGCCAGCAGTTACTCGAGTTTGGGCAGTGTAAGTGAAGCTTTCTTT. Its protein is CASSYSSLGSVSEAFF.

The J gene is TRBJ2-5, the V gene TRBV20-1, with 8 bases lining up with TRBD1. The CDR3 sequence is 17 residues long. Germline CDR1 reads DFQATT; CDR2 reads SNEGSKA (reference sequence). V shed 4 bases and J 2 bases; nucleotides not matched to a gene: 15. Here the CDR3 DNA reads TGCAGTGCTACGTCCGGACAGGGAACGGATCCACAAGAGACCCAGTACTTC. Amino acid sequence: CSATSGQGTDPQETQYF.

This clonotype came up many times. The J gene is TRBJ1-1, the V gene TRBV7-2, with D uncertain. The CDR3 loop spans 14 amino acids. Trimming stripped 5 bases from V and 3 bases from J, with 13 bases between. CDR1 and CDR2 from the germline V gene are SGHTA and FQGNSA. In DNA, the CDR3 is TGTGCCAGCAGCCGTCGCGGATACGACACTGAAGCTTTCTTT. It codes for CASSRRGYDTEAFF.

This clonotype has ten or more counts. The chain couples TRBV15 to TRBJ2-2, with D possibly matching TRBD1 (5 bases). Germline CDR1 LNHNV, CDR2 YYDKDF (reference sequence). This CDR3 spans 15 amino acids. V lost 0 bases, J lost 4 bases, and 9 bases lay in between. CDR3 DNA: TGTGCCACCAGCAGAGATCGCCAGGGCACCGGGGAGCTGTTTTTT. Translated: CATSRDRQGTGELFF.

This clonotype was counted ten times or more. This chain uses TRBV12-3 or TRBV12-4 with TRBJ2-5; TRBD1 agrees at 7 bases. The CDR3 totals 13 residues. The V segment lost 6 bases and the J segment 5 bases; nucleotides outside the gene matches: 6. The CDR3 is CASSWGQRETQYF. CDR3 coding DNA: TGTGCCAGCAGCTGGGGACAGCGCGAGACCCAGTACTTC.

In this sample, this clonotype turned up many times. Here the CDR3 reads CASGLPPRIRETQYF. The DNA for the CDR3 is TGTGCTAGTGGTTTGCCCCCACGGATACGAGAGACCCAGTACTTC. The chain links TRBV12-5 to TRBJ2-5; D ambiguous. CDR1 and CDR2 (germline): LGHNT, FRNRAP. With 2 bases removed from V and 4 bases from J, the gap between germline ends came to 14 bases. The CDR3 totals 15 residues.

J is TRBJ1-2 and V is TRBV6-1, with TRBD1 matching over 9 bases. The V gene's germline CDR1 is MNHNS and CDR2 SASEGT. The CDR3 consists of 15 residues. Trimming removed 8 bases from V and 8 bases from J; junction bases left unmatched: 15. In DNA form, the CDR3 reads TGTGCCAGCCAGTCCAATTCACAGGGGGCGGAAGGCTACACCTTC. Amino acids: CASQSNSQGAEGYTF.

This clonotype was counted many times. The chain carries TRBV5-1 and TRBJ2-7; D tentatively fits TRBD1 or TRBD2 (5 bases each). Trimming removed 0 bases at V and 3 bases at J, with 10 bases between. The CDR3 has 14 amino acids. Germline V gene lookup returns CDR1 SGHRS and CDR2 YFSETQ. The CDR3 DNA follows: TGCGCCAGCAGCTTGGATGGGACCTTCTACGAGCAGTACTTC. This gives the protein CASSLDGTFYEQYF.

This chain uses TRBV6-5 with TRBJ2-7; weak D call: TRBD1 (5 bases). The CDR3 extends over 16 amino acids. CDR1 is MNHEY, CDR2 SVGAGI, per germline. V lost 2 bases, J lost 3 bases, and 17 bases lay in between. Written as DNA, the CDR3 is TGTGCCAGCAGTTACGATCCGCCACAGGCATACTACGAGCAGTACTTC. Amino acids: CASSYDPPQAYYEQYF.

The chain has TRBV28 and TRBJ2-5; 14 bases map to TRBD2. With 4 bases clipped from V and 6 bases from J, the junction kept 7 bases outside the gene matches. The V gene's germline CDR1 is MDHEN and CDR2 SYDVKM. The CDR3 totals 16 residues. Written as DNA, the CDR3 is TGTGCCAGCAGTTCCCGGACTAGCGGGGGGTTGAAGACCCAGTACTTC. It specifies CASSSRTSGGLKTQYF.